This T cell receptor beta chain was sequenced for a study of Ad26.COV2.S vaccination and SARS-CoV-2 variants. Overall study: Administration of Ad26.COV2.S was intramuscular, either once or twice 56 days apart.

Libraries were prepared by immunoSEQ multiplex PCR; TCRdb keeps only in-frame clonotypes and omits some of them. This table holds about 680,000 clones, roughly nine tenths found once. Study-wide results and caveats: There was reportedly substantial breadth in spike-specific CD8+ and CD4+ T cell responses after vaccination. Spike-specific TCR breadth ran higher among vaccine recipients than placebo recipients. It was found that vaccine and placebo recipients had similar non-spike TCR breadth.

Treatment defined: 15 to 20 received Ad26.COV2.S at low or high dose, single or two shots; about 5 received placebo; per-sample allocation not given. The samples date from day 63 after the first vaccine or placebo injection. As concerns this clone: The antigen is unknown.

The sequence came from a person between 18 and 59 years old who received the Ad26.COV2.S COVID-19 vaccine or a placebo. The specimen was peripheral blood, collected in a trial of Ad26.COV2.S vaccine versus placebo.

CDR3 sequence (DNA): TGTGCCAGCAGCTTAGCGCCAGGGATGTTAAGCAATCAGCCCCAGCATTTT. Translating it yields CASSLAPGMLSNQPQHF. This chain connects TRBV7-2 to TRBJ1-5; D possibly corresponds to TRBD1 (5 bases). Germline CDR1 reads SGHTA; CDR2 reads FQGNSA. This CDR3 is built from 17 residues. The ends were cut back, 0 bases at V and 1 base at J, with 13 bases in the middle.